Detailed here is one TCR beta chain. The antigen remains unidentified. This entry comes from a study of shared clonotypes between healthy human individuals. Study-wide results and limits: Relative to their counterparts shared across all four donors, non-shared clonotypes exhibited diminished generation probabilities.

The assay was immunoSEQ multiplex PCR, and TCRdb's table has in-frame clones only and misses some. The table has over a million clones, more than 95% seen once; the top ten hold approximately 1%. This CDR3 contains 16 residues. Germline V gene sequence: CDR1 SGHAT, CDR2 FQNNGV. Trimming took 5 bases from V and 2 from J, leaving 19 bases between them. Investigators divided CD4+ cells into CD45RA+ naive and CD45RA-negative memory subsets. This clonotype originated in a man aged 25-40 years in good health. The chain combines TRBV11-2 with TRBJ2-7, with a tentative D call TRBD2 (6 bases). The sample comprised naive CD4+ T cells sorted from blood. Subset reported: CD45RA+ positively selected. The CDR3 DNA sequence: TGTGCCAGCAGCCCCGGGACTTCTTTACGGACCTACGAGCAGTACTTC. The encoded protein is CASSPGTSLRTYEQYF.